One sample yielded the 18 T cell receptor beta chains listed below, sequenced in a study of blood T cell repertoires in COVID-19 (dated by TCRdb to about 2020). Receptors were amplified or captured by the immunoSEQ multiplex PCR assay. TCRdb stores this immuneACCESS table with in-frame sequences only. Part of the clones is absent; in the studies checked, under half of the shortfall reflects unresolved V genes, and no reason is known for the rest. In all, the sample holds fewer than 300,000 clones, and roughly 79% of those were seen once. The ten largest clones represent about 2.9% of the sample. What was sequenced was peripheral blood. Every receptor here comes from a woman aged 55-69 years with active or convalescent COVID-19.

The chain couples TRBV9 to TRBJ2-1; weak D call: TRBD1 (6 bases). The CDR3 consists of 15 residues. V gave up 0 bases and J gave up 3 bases, with 10 bases separating them. Germline assignment: CDR1 SGDLS and CDR2 YYNGEE. CDR3 coding DNA: TGTGCCAGCAGCGTAGGTCAGGGGATCTACAATGAGCAGTTCTTC. It specifies CASSVGQGIYNEQFF.

V gene TRBV5-6 combines with J gene TRBJ1-2; a weak D match, TRBD1 (6 bases). The V end was cut by 1 base, the J end by 8 bases, with 21 bases between. Looked up from germline, CDR1 is SGHDT and CDR2 is YYEEEE. CDR3 length equals 16 residues. The CDR3 nucleotides read TGTGCCAGCAGCTTGATCGGACAGAGGGATCTGGGAGGCTACACCTTC. Translation gives CASSLIGQRDLGGYTF.

J is TRBJ1-4 and V is TRBV19, with 11 bases fitting TRBD1. Losses at the gene ends were 6 bases for V and 7 bases for J; bases not matched to a gene: 7. The germline CDR1 and CDR2 sequences are LNHDA and SQIVND (reference sequence). CDR3 length: 15 residues. CDR3 sequence reads: CASSTPGTGGEKLFF. In DNA form, the CDR3 reads TGTGCCAGTAGCACCCCCGGGACAGGGGGTGAAAAACTGTTTTTT.

The J gene is TRBJ2-2, the V gene TRBV6-2 or TRBV6-3; TRBD2 aligns across 7 bases. There are 16 residues in the CDR3. The germline CDR1 and CDR2 sequences are MNHEY and SVGEGT. J lost 5 bases, V lost 2 bases, and 8 bases had no gene match. The CDR3 coding sequence is TGTGCCAGCAGTTACACCCGGGGGGTGCGGACCGGGGAGCTGTTTTTT. Translation: CASSYTRGVRTGELFF.

This chain connects TRBV7-3 to TRBJ2-1; D gene uncertain. V dropped 5 bases and J dropped 0 bases, with 8 bases sitting between them. CDR1 SGHTA and CDR2 FQGTGA come from the germline V gene. The CDR3 spans 14 residues. DNA of the CDR3: TGTGCCAGCAGCCTACAGTTCTCCTACAATGAGCAGTTCTTC. It codes for CASSLQFSYNEQFF.

The genes are TRBV4-2 and TRBJ1-6; TRBD1 might be the D (5 bases). CDR1 LGHNA and CDR2 YNFKEQ come from the germline V gene. The CDR3 runs 16 residues. Trimming shortened V by 4 bases and J by 0 bases, and 10 bases separated the two germline ends. In DNA, the CDR3 is TGTGCCAGCAGCCCGGGGGATAACTCCTATAATTCACCCCTCCACTTT. Translated, it gives CASSPGDNSYNSPLHF.

This clone was seen a single time. V usage is TRBV3-1 (or the pseudogene TRBV3-2) and J usage is TRBJ2-3, with 11 nucleotides matching TRBD2. From germline, CDR1 is LGHDT and CDR2 YNNKEL (reference sequence). The V and J ends lost 0 bases and 3 bases, in that order; junction bases with no gene match: 8. The CDR3 totals 18 residues. CDR3 bases: TGTGCCAGCAGCCAAGATTTCGGGCCTAGCGGGGGGACAGATACGCAGTATTTT. This translates into CASSQDFGPSGGTDTQYF.

J is TRBJ2-7 and V is TRBV6-5; D ambiguous. In germline, CDR1 is MNHEY, CDR2 SVGAGI. This CDR3 spans 12 amino acids. V shed 6 bases and J shed 4 bases, with 10 bases lying between them. CDR3 coding DNA: TGTGCCAGCAGCCGGTCGATGTACGAGCAGTACTTC. It is translated as CASSRSMYEQYF.

This chain connects TRBV18 to TRBJ2-3; D perhaps matches TRBD1 (7 bases). Germline CDR1 and CDR2: KGHSH and LQKENI. The V and J ends lost 6 bases and 6 bases respectively, with 16 bases between them. CDR3 length: 14 residues. The CDR3, as DNA: TGTGCCAGCTCCCCGACAGGGACTCAGGATACGCAGTATTTT. Protein sequence: CASSPTGTQDTQYF.

This chain links TRBV10-2 with TRBJ1-1; D remains ambiguous. Looked up from germline, CDR1 is WSHSY and CDR2 is SAAADI. V lost 1 base to trimming and J lost 3 bases, with 9 bases between them. CDR3 length equals 14 residues. CDR3 sequence: CASSEYSEDTEAFF. Here the CDR3 DNA reads TGCGCCAGCAGTGAGTACTCAGAGGACACTGAAGCTTTCTTT.

J is TRBJ1-2 and V is TRBV4-1, with 7 bases lining up with TRBD1. The V segment lost 0 bases and the J segment 2 bases; nucleotides outside the gene matches: 3. CDR1 is MGHRA and CDR2 is YSYEKL in the germline V gene. There are 15 residues in the CDR3. This CDR3 reads CASSQDPQGNYGYTF. In DNA, the CDR3 is TGCGCCAGCAGCCAAGATCCACAGGGGAACTATGGCTACACCTTC.

This clone has only one observation. The V call is TRBV7-2, the J call TRBJ2-3; D gene ambiguous. Germline CDR1 is SGHTA and CDR2 is FQGNSA. Trimming stripped 6 bases from V and 4 bases from J, with 17 bases between. The CDR3 covers 15 residues. CDR3 bases: TGTGCCAGCAGTACTCGATTATTACGGTCAGATACGCAGTATTTT. It yields the protein CASSTRLLRSDTQYF.

The chain has TRBV28 and TRBJ1-2; D is possibly TRBD1 (6 bases). V was shortened by 6 bases and J by 4 bases, with 12 bases between the two germline ends. CDR3 size: 13 residues. Germline V gives CDR1 MDHEN, CDR2 SYDVKM. The CDR3 nucleotides read TGTGCCAGCAGGACAGGCCCTCTCTATGGCTACACCTTC. Its translation is CASRTGPLYGYTF.

The chain combines TRBV12-3 or TRBV12-4 with TRBJ2-1; D not certain. The V end lost 3 bases, the J end lost 7 bases, and 7 bases lay between the germline ends. The CDR3 loop spans 12 amino acids. The CDR3 sequence: CASSLYRNEQFF. CDR3 coding DNA: TGTGCCAGCAGTTTGTACAGAAATGAGCAGTTCTTC.

This chain links TRBV5-1 with TRBJ2-7; D is unclear. The CDR3 is 13 amino acids. The germline V gene encodes CDR1 SGHRS and CDR2 YFSETQ. V lost 2 bases and J 4 bases, leaving 10 bases between the germline ends. The CDR3 sequence: CASSFDITYEQYF. DNA for the CDR3: TGCGCCAGCAGCTTCGACATAACATACGAGCAGTACTTC.

J is TRBJ2-1 and V is TRBV6-4; TRBD2 matches at 8 bases. CDR1 and CDR2 from the germline V gene are MRHNA and SNTAGT. V lost 2 bases to trimming and J lost 7 bases; unmatched junction nucleotides: 4. The CDR3 is 14 residues long. CDR3 coding DNA: TGTGCCAGCAGTGACGGGACTAGTAGAAATGAGCAGTTCTTC. Translation gives CASSDGTSRNEQFF.

CDR3 in amino acids: CASTSLDRPSEGYTF. The CDR3 DNA reads TGTGCCAGTACGTCCCTCGACAGGCCCTCGGAGGGCTACACCTTC. The chain has TRBV19 and TRBJ1-2, with D tentatively TRBD1 (6 bases). The V and J ends lost 7 bases and 8 bases respectively, with 23 bases between them. CDR3 length: 15 amino acids. CDR1 LNHDA and CDR2 SQIVND come from the germline V gene (reference sequence).

The sample holds a few counts of this clone. The chain carries TRBV2 and TRBJ1-1, with D uncertain. V lost 2 bases and J 4 bases, leaving 8 bases between the germline ends. CDR1 SNHLY and CDR2 FYNNEI come from the germline V gene. This CDR3 contains 13 residues. The CDR3, as DNA: TGTGCCAGCAGTGAATTGGCAGGCACTGAAGCTTTCTTT. Translating gives CASSELAGTEAFF.